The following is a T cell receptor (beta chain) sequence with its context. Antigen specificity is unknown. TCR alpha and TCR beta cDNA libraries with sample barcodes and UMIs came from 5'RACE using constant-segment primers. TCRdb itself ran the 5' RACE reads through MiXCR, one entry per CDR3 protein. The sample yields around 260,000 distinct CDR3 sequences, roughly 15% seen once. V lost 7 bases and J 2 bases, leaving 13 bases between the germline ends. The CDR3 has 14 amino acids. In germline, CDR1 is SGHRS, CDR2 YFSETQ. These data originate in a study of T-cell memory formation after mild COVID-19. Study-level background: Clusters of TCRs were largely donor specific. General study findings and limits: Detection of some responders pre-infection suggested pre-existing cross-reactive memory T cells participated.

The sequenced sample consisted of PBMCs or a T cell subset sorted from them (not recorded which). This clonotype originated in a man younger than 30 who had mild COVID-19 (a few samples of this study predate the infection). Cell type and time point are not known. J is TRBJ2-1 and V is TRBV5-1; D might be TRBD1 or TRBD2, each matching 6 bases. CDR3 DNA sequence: TGCGCCAGCGGGGAAGGGGGGCCCTACAATGAGCAGTTCTTC. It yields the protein CASGEGGPYNEQFF.